This record concerns one TCR beta chain sequence. What it binds is unknown. V was shortened by 2 bases and J by 2 bases, with 7 bases between the two germline ends. CDR3 length: 14 amino acids. Germline V CDR1 and CDR2: MNHNS, SASEGT. The sample is drawn from a study of identifying expanded T cells in peripheral blood. General observations from the study: Clone count variance between approximately 2-week samples rose with total template count.

The protocol was immunoSEQ multiplex PCR, while the TCRdb copy is restricted to in-frame clones and leaves out a portion. The sample yields more than 65,000 clones, 75% to 90% seen once. Healthy donors had no documented immune events, such as infections, while sampled. This receptor was obtained from a person aged 18 to 75 in good health. Sequenced sample: blood. The chain recombines TRBV6-1 with TRBJ1-3; possible D gene TRBD1, 5 bases. The CDR3: CASSEWGAGNTIYF. CDR3 sequence (DNA): TGTGCCAGCAGTGAATGGGGGGCTGGAAACACCATATATTTT.